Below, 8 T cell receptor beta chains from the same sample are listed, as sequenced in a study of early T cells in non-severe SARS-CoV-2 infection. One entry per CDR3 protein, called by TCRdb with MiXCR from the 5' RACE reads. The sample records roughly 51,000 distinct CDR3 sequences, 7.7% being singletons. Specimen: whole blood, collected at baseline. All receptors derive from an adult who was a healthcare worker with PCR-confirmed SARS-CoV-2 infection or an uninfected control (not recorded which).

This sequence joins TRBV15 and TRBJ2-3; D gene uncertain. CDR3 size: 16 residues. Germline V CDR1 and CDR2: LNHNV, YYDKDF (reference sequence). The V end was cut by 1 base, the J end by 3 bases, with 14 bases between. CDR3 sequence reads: CATSRGAFMRTDTQYF. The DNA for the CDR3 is TGTGCCACCAGCAGAGGGGCTTTTATGCGGACAGATACGCAGTATTTT. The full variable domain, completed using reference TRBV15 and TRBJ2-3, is DAMVIQNPRYQVTQFGKPVTLSCSQTLNHNVMYWYQQKSSQAPKLLFHYYDKDFNNEADTPDNFQSRRPNTSFCFLDIRSPGLGDTAMYLCATSRGAFMRTDTQYFGPGTRLTVL.

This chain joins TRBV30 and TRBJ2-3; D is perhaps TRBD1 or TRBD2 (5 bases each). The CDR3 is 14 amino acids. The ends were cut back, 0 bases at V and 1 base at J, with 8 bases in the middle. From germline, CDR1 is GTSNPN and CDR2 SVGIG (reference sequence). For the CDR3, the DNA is TGTGCCTGGAGTGTACGAGGGGGCACAGATACGCAGTATTTT. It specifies CAWSVRGGTDTQYF.

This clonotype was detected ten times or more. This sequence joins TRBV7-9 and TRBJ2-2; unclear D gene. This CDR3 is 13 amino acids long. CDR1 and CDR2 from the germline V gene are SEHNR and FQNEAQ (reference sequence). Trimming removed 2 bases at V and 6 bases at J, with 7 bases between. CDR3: CASSLLGAGELFF. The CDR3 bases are TGTGCCAGCAGCTTACTCGGTGCCGGGGAGCTGTTTTTT.

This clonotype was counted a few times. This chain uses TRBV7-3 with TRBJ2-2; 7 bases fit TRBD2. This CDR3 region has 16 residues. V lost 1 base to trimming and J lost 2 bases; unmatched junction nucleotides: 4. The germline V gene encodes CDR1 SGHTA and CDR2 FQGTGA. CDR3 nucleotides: TGTGCCAGCAGCTTAAAACTAGCGCACAACACCGGGGAGCTGTTTTTT. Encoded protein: CASSLKLAHNTGELFF. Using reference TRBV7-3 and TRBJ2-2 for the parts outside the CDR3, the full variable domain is GAGVSQTPSNKVTEKGKYVELRCDPISGHTALYWYRQSLGQGPEFLIYFQGTGAADDSGLPNDRFFAVRPEGSVSTLKIQRTERGDSAVYLCASSLKLAHNTGELFFGEGSRLTVL.

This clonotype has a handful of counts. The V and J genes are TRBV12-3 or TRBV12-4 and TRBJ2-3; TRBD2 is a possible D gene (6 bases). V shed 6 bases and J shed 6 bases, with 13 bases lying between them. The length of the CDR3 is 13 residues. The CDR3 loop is CASSPRLVDTQYF. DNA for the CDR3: TGTGCCAGCAGCCCAAGACTAGTTGATACGCAGTATTTT.

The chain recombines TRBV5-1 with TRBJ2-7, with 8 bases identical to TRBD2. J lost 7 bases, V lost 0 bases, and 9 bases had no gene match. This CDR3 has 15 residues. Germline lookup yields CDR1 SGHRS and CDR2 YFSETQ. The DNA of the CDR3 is TGCGCCAGCAGCTTGGGTCATAGCGGGATTGGGGAGCAGTACTTC. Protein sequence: CASSLGHSGIGEQYF. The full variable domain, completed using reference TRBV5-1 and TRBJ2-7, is KAGVTQTPRYLIKTRGQQVTLSCSPISGHRSVSWYQQTPGQGLQFLFEYFSETQRNKGNFPGRFSGRQFSNSRSEMNVSTLELGDSALYLCASSLGHSGIGEQYFGPGTRLTVT.

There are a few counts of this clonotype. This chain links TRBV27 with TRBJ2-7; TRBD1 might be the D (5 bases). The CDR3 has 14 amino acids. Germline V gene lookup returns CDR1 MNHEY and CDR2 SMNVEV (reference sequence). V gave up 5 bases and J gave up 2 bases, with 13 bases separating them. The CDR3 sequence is CASSSQGTPYEQYF. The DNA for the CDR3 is TGTGCCAGCAGTAGTCAGGGTACCCCCTACGAGCAGTACTTC.

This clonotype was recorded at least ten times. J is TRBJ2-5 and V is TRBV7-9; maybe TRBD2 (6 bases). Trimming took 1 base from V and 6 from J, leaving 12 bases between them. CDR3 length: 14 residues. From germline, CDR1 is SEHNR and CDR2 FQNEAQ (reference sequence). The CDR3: CASSLDREYQTQYF. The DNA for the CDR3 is TGTGCCAGCAGCTTAGACCGGGAGTATCAGACCCAGTACTTC.